Listed below are T cell receptor beta chains from one sample, sequenced in a study of cytomegalovirus exposure and HLA in healthy donors. Libraries were prepared by immunoSEQ multiplex PCR; TCRdb keeps only in-frame clonotypes and omits some of them. The sample contains 100,000 or so clones, approximately 57% of which appear only once. The specimen sequenced was PBMCs. Receptors were obtained from a woman in her twenties or thirties in good health and CMV-seronegative. CDR3s include the opening cysteine and the closing phenylalanine or tryptophan. A D gene is named only where the DNA matches it firmly. Clone sizes are given selectively: once, few, many, or a class where the clone is expanded.

V: TRBV27
size: few
J: TRBJ1-4
D: TRBD1
DNA: TGTGCCAGCAGTTTATTCCAGGGGGCGCGAACTAATGAAAAACTGTTTTTT
CDR3: CASSLFQGARTNEKLFF

V: TRBV12-5
size: -
J: TRBJ1-1
D: TRBD1
DNA: TGTGCTAGTGGTTTGCCGCCACGGCCAGGGGGCACTGAAGCTTTCTTT
CDR3: CASGLPPRPGGTEAFF

V: TRBV28
size: -
J: TRBJ1-2
D: -
DNA: TGTGCCAGCAGTTTATCAGGGTATGGCTACACCTTC
CDR3: CASSLSGYGYTF

V: TRBV9
size: -
J: TRBJ2-6
D: -
DNA: TGTGCCAGCAGCGTAGCTCGAGGGGGTCCCAACGTCCTGACTTTC
CDR3: CASSVARGGPNVLTF

V: TRBV28
size: -
J: TRBJ2-2
D: TRBD2
DNA: TGTGCCAGCAGTACCCGTCTGTTCGCTAGCGGGAGTTCGAACACCGGGGAGCTGTTTTTT
CDR3: CASSTRLFASGSSNTGELFF

V: TRBV5-4
size: -
J: TRBJ2-5
D: -
DNA: TGTGCCAGCAGCTTGGGGCGGGAAGAGACCCAGTACTTC
CDR3: CASSLGREETQYF

V: TRBV6-1
size: few
J: TRBJ1-5
D: TRBD1
DNA: TGTGCCAGCAGTTTATACCGGGACAGGGATCAGCCCCAGCATTTT
CDR3: CASSLYRDRDQPQHF

V: TRBV4-1
size: -
J: TRBJ2-7
D: TRBD2
DNA: TGCGCCAGCAGCCGGCTAGCGGGGGGGAGAGGCTCCTACGAGCAGTACTTC
CDR3: CASSRLAGGRGSYEQYF

V: TRBV19
size: -
J: TRBJ2-7
D: -
DNA: TGTGCCAGTAGTATCCAGGGGTCCTACGAGCAGTACTTC
CDR3: CASSIQGSYEQYF

V: TRBV9
size: -
J: TRBJ2-3
D: TRBD2
DNA: TGTGCCAGCAGCGTAGTTGCGGGAGGGCCCGGGGATACGCAGTATTTT
CDR3: CASSVVAGGPGDTQYF

V: TRBV15
size: -
J: TRBJ2-3
D: -
DNA: TGTGCCACCAGCAGTAGCAGAAGTAGCACAGATACGCAGTATTTT
CDR3: CATSSSRSSTDTQYF

V: TRBV5-1
size: -
J: TRBJ2-3
D: -
DNA: TGCGCCAGCAGCTTGGCCCTAGCCGCCACAGATACGCAGTATTTT
CDR3: CASSLALAATDTQYF

V: TRBV7-3
size: -
J: TRBJ2-2
D: TRBD2
DNA: TGTGCCAGCAGCTTCCGTCTAGCGGGAAGTAAAACCGGGGAGCTGTTTTTT
CDR3: CASSFRLAGSKTGELFF

V: TRBV7-3
size: -
J: TRBJ1-2
D: TRBD1
DNA: TGTGCCAGCAGCTTGGACAGGGTTCTTGCGGGCTACACCTTC
CDR3: CASSLDRVLAGYTF

V: TRBV10-3
size: -
J: TRBJ1-1
D: TRBD1
DNA: TGTGCCATCAGTGGAGGATTGAGGGGGCGCGGAGACACTGAAGCTTTCTTT
CDR3: CAISGGLRGRGDTEAFF

V: TRBV7-2
size: -
J: TRBJ1-2
D: TRBD1
DNA: TGTGCCAGCAGCCCGGGACAGGGTAGAGCGAACTATGGCTACACCTTC
CDR3: CASSPGQGRANYGYTF

V: TRBV5-1
size: -
J: TRBJ2-2
D: TRBD2
DNA: TGCGCCAGCAGCCCTGGACTAGCCGGCGGGGAGCTGTTTTTT
CDR3: CASSPGLAGGELFF

V: TRBV27
size: -
J: TRBJ1-1
D: -
DNA: TGTGCCAGCAGTTTCTTTGGGGTGGGGGGGGCGAACACTGAAGCTTTCTTT
CDR3: CASSFFGVGGANTEAFF

V: TRBV11-2
size: once
J: TRBJ2-7
D: TRBD1
DNA: TGTGCCAGCAGCTTAGCCCGACAGGGCGCCTACGAGCAGTACTTC
CDR3: CASSLARQGAYEQYF

V: TRBV15
size: -
J: TRBJ2-3
D: TRBD1
DNA: TGTGCCACCCTCCCCGGGACAGGGGTTACAGATACGCAGTATTTT
CDR3: CATLPGTGVTDTQYF

V: TRBV4-3
size: -
J: TRBJ1-2
D: -
DNA: TGCGCCAGCAGCCAAGTCACCACGGTAGCTAACTATGGCTACACCTTC
CDR3: CASSQVTTVANYGYTF

V: TRBV2
size: -
J: TRBJ1-1
D: -
DNA: TGTGCCAGCTTGTTAGGGGGGAACACTGAAGCTTTCTTT
CDR3: CASLLGGNTEAFF

V: TRBV27
size: -
J: TRBJ1-2
D: TRBD1
DNA: TGTGCCAGCAGTATACAGGGGGTCGGCTATGGCTACACCTTC
CDR3: CASSIQGVGYGYTF

V: TRBV18
size: few
J: TRBJ2-3
D: -
DNA: TGTGCCAGCTCAGAGAGCACAGATACGCAGTATTTT
CDR3: CASSESTDTQYF

V: TRBV6-5
size: -
J: TRBJ1-2
D: -
DNA: TGTGCCAGCCGACGGGGGATGGTGAAGGACTATGGCTACACCTTC
CDR3: CASRRGMVKDYGYTF

V: TRBV7-9
size: -
J: TRBJ1-2
D: -
DNA: TGTGCCAGCAGCTTTCTCGCGGGGGTAACCTATGGCTACACCTTC
CDR3: CASSFLAGVTYGYTF

V: TRBV10-3
size: -
J: TRBJ2-5
D: TRBD2
DNA: TGTGCCATCACTAGCGGGGGGGTTGAGACCCAGTACTTC
CDR3: CAITSGGVETQYF

V: TRBV4-1
size: -
J: TRBJ2-3
D: TRBD2
DNA: TGCGCCAGCAGTTATTTACTAGCGGGGGGCCTTAGCACAGATACGCAGTATTTT
CDR3: CASSYLLAGGLSTDTQYF

V: TRBV2
size: -
J: TRBJ1-1
D: TRBD1
DNA: TGTGCCAGCAGTGAACTTTGGGACAGGGAAGCTTTCTTT
CDR3: CASSELWDREAFF

V: TRBV6-1
size: -
J: TRBJ1-5
D: -
DNA: TGTGCCAGCAGTGAGGGGGGGTTAGATCAGCCCCAGCATTTT
CDR3: CASSEGGLDQPQHF

V: TRBV6-1
size: -
J: TRBJ1-1
D: TRBD1
DNA: TGTGCCAGCAGTATGGGACAGGGGGCGGGTGGAGCTTTCTTT
CDR3: CASSMGQGAGGAFF

V: TRBV2
size: -
J: TRBJ2-3
D: -
DNA: TGTGCCAGCCGCTCCAGGGGAGCGGATACGCAGTATTTT
CDR3: CASRSRGADTQYF

V: TRBV5-8
size: -
J: TRBJ1-4
D: -
DNA: TGTGCCAGCAGCTTGGGGGCAGCTAATGAAAAACTGTTTTTT
CDR3: CASSLGAANEKLFF

V: TRBV18
size: once
J: TRBJ1-4
D: TRBD1
DNA: TGTGCCAGCTCACCACCGGGACAGATAAATGAAAAACTGTTTTTT
CDR3: CASSPPGQINEKLFF

V: TRBV11-2
size: few
J: TRBJ2-5
D: -
DNA: TGTGCCAGCAGCACAAGCCCGGACTACGCTGAGACCCAGTACTTC
CDR3: CASSTSPDYAETQYF

V: TRBV5-1
size: -
J: TRBJ2-3
D: -
DNA: TGCGCCAGCGGTCGACAGAGCCTGATCACAGATACGCAGTATTTT
CDR3: CASGRQSLITDTQYF

V: TRBV28
size: -
J: TRBJ1-5
D: -
DNA: TGTGCCAGCAGCCCCAGGGGCCAGCCCCAGCATTTT
CDR3: CASSPRGQPQHF